One and the same sample provided the 30 T cell receptor beta chains below, sequenced in a study of blood T cell repertoires in COVID-19 (dated by TCRdb to about 2020). The library came from the immunoSEQ multiplex PCR assay. As stored in TCRdb, this immuneACCESS dataset retains in-frame rearrangements with V and J assigned. A fraction of the clones does not appear; measured against another copy, unresolved V genes explain less than half of the discrepancy, and the remainder lacks a known reason. In this sample the table shows some 360,000 clones, about 89% of which occur a single time. 2.3% of the sample is held by the ten biggest clonotypes. Sequenced sample: peripheral blood. These receptors were obtained from a woman in her sixties or seventies with COVID-19, enrolled during active disease.

V usage is TRBV6-2 or TRBV6-3 and J usage is TRBJ1-1; 12 positions agree with TRBD1. With 0 bases clipped from V and 1 base from J, the junction kept 3 bases outside the gene matches. Per germline, CDR1 MNHEY and CDR2 SVGEGT. There are 17 residues in the CDR3. DNA for the CDR3: TGTGCCAGCAGTTACTCCGGGACAGGGGGCAAGAACACTGAAGCTTTCTTT. Its translation: CASSYSGTGGKNTEAFF.

This clone appeared a single time. The chain has TRBV10-2 and TRBJ2-7; 9 bases agree with TRBD2. This CDR3 is built from 16 residues. V was pared by 6 bases and J by 2 bases, with 11 bases of the junction left unmatched. The germline gives CDR1 WSHSY, CDR2 SAAADI. The CDR3 sequence: CASRRDSGGFAYEQYF. CDR3 coding DNA: TGCGCCAGCAGGAGAGACAGCGGGGGGTTTGCCTACGAGCAGTACTTC.

The gene calls are TRBV5-1 and TRBJ1-3; maybe TRBD1 (5 bases). The germline CDR1 and CDR2 sequences are SGHRS and YFSETQ. The V gene lost 4 bases and the J gene lost 3 bases, with 11 bases spanning the gap. This CDR3 has 14 amino acids. The CDR3: CASSPPGIGNTIYF. As DNA, the CDR3 is TGCGCCAGCAGCCCCCCAGGGATTGGAAACACCATATATTTT.

The chain links TRBV18 to TRBJ1-1, with D perhaps matching TRBD1 (6 bases). V dropped 0 bases and J dropped 7 bases, with 9 bases sitting between them. Germline CDR1 KGHSH, CDR2 LQKENI. The CDR3 is made up of 13 amino acids. In DNA, the CDR3 is TGTGCCAGCTCACCACCGGGGGCCTTTGAAGCTTTCTTT. It translates to CASSPPGAFEAFF.

This clone was counted once. The chain recombines TRBV7-9 with TRBJ2-7; possibly TRBD1 for D (6 bases). The CDR3 is 15 residues long. Germline CDR1 reads SEHNR; CDR2 reads FQNEAQ (reference sequence). Trimming took off 2 bases at V and 3 bases at J, with 14 bases between the two ends. The CDR3 DNA follows: TGTGCCAGCAGCTTATCGGACAGAGGAGGCTACGAGCAGTACTTC. Protein sequence: CASSLSDRGGYEQYF.

This sequence joins TRBV5-1 and TRBJ1-1; D is perhaps TRBD1 (5 bases). Germline values: CDR1 SGHRS, CDR2 YFSETQ. The CDR3 length is 15 residues. Trimming removed 1 base from V and 7 bases from J, with 17 bases in between. The CDR3 sequence is CASSLSGGPNDEAFF. The CDR3 coding sequence is TGCGCCAGCAGCTTGAGCGGGGGTCCCAACGATGAAGCTTTCTTT.

The rearrangement links TRBV12-3 or TRBV12-4 to TRBJ2-5; D unclear. The CDR3 is made up of 11 amino acids. Trimming shortened V by 6 bases and J by 1 base, and 3 bases separated the two germline ends. The CDR3 reads CASSGQETQYF. The CDR3 DNA sequence: TGTGCCAGCAGCGGCCAAGAGACCCAGTACTTC.

This rearrangement joins TRBV3-1 (or the pseudogene TRBV3-2) to TRBJ2-7, with a possible D match to TRBD2 (6 bases). Trimming took off 0 bases at V and 5 bases at J, with 14 bases between the two ends. This CDR3 contains 15 residues. Germline-derived CDR1 and CDR2 are LGHDT and YNNKEL (reference sequence). CDR3 coding DNA: TGTGCCAGCAGCCAAGATCCCGGGGAGGTAAACGAGCAGTACTTC. Its translation is CASSQDPGEVNEQYF.

This clone was observed a few times. This sample includes further DNA sequences coding for the same CDR3. The chain carries TRBV19 and TRBJ1-1, with a possible D match to TRBD1 (5 bases). This CDR3 region has 11 residues. Trimming took 9 bases from V and 8 from J, leaving 13 bases between them. CDR1 is LNHDA and CDR2 is SQIVND in the germline V gene (reference sequence). CDR3 sequence (DNA): TGTGCCAGCCATACAAGGGGAGAAGCTTTCTTT. This translates into CASHTRGEAFF.

The rearrangement links TRBV5-8 to TRBJ1-5, with TRBD1 identical over 7 bases. CDR1 SGHTS and CDR2 YDEGEE come from the germline V gene. The CDR3 totals 16 residues. Trimming at V came to 2 bases and at J to 5 bases, leaving 10 bases not matched to a gene. CDR3 in amino acids: CASSLIGRGEYQPQHF. DNA of the CDR3: TGTGCCAGCAGCTTAATTGGCAGGGGGGAATATCAGCCCCAGCATTTT.

The chain combines TRBV6-6 with TRBJ2-7; weak D call: TRBD2 (5 bases). Trimming stripped 4 bases from V and 4 bases from J, with 14 bases between. The germline gives CDR1 MNHNY, CDR2 SVGAGI (reference sequence). The CDR3 covers 14 residues. DNA for the CDR3: TGTGCCAGCAGTTTGGTCGCGCCGGGATACGAGCAGTACTTC. Translated, it gives CASSLVAPGYEQYF.

J is TRBJ2-5 and V is TRBV7-2; weak D call: TRBD2 (5 bases). CDR1 SGHTA and CDR2 FQGNSA come from the germline V gene. This CDR3 comprises 14 residues. The V end lost 4 bases, the J end lost 4 bases, and 13 bases lay between the germline ends. The CDR3 loop is CASSSGLGSETQYF. The DNA of the CDR3 is TGTGCCAGCAGCTCCGGACTGGGGTCAGAGACCCAGTACTTC.

The chain recombines TRBV9 with TRBJ2-7, with D perhaps TRBD1 (5 bases). Trimming left V 0 bases short and J 2 bases short, with 9 bases between. Germline V gene lookup returns CDR1 SGDLS and CDR2 YYNGEE. The CDR3 covers 14 residues. The CDR3, as DNA: TGTGCCAGCAGCGTAGCACAGGCGCCCTACGAGCAGTACTTC. Its translation is CASSVAQAPYEQYF. The variable domain in full, with the rest retrieved from reference TRBV9 and TRBJ2-7, is DSGVTQTPKHLITATGQRVTLRCSPRSGDLSVYWYQQSLDQGLQFLIQYYNGEERAKGNILERFSAQQFPDLHSELNLSSLELGDSALYFCASSVAQAPYEQYFGPGTRLTVT.

The rearrangement links TRBV11-2 to TRBJ2-7; 9 bases are a match to TRBD1. The junction had 11 bases not matched to a gene; V was cut back by 6 bases and J by 5 bases. CDR3 length: 15 amino acids. The V gene's germline CDR1 is SGHAT and CDR2 FQNNGV. The CDR3 coding sequence is TGTGCCAGCAGTTTGTACAGGGGGCTCAAGGACGAGCAGTACTTC. Translation: CASSLYRGLKDEQYF.

The chain recombines TRBV5-1 with TRBJ2-2, with TRBD2 as a possible D gene (5 bases). The CDR3 spans 15 residues. Trimming removed 1 base from V and 3 bases from J, with 10 bases in between. Germline CDR1 SGHRS, CDR2 YFSETQ. Here the CDR3 DNA reads TGCGCCAGCAGCTTGAGCGTAGCGTACACCGGGGAGCTGTTTTTT. The encoded protein is CASSLSVAYTGELFF.

The chain uses TRBV2 and TRBJ1-4; D gene unclear. The length of the CDR3 is 15 residues. Germline values: CDR1 SNHLY, CDR2 FYNNEI. Between the trimmed V and J ends, which lost 6 bases and 0 bases, there was a span of 11 bases. The CDR3 DNA follows: TGTGCCAGCAGCAGGCAGGCAACAACTAATGAAAAACTGTTTTTT. Its translation is CASSRQATTNEKLFF.

The chain is built from TRBV2 and TRBJ1-3; the D is unclear. This CDR3 region has 13 residues. Germline assignment: CDR1 SNHLY and CDR2 FYNNEI. Trimming stripped 3 bases from V and 5 bases from J, with 8 bases between. CDR3 bases: TGTGCCAGCAGTGATAACAGCAGAAACACCATATATTTT. Translating it yields CASSDNSRNTIYF.

The chain employs TRBV5-1 and TRBJ2-1; the match to TRBD1 covers 8 bases. This CDR3 has 19 residues. Germline assignment: CDR1 SGHRS and CDR2 YFSETQ. The V segment lost 1 base and the J segment 1 base; nucleotides outside the gene matches: 13. As DNA, the CDR3 is TGCGCCAGCAGCTTGATGGAGAGGGCAGGGGGCTATTCCTACAATGAGCAGTTCTTC. The encoded protein is CASSLMERAGGYSYNEQFF.

The chain carries TRBV3-1 (or the pseudogene TRBV3-2) and TRBJ2-4; a weak D match, TRBD1 (5 bases). The CDR3 totals 17 residues. Trimming stripped 5 bases from V and 8 bases from J, with 25 bases between. Germline lookup yields CDR1 LGHDT and CDR2 YNNKEL (reference sequence). The CDR3 reads CASSEGAPLFSQDIQYF. Here the CDR3 DNA reads TGTGCCAGCAGCGAAGGGGCCCCTTTATTTTCCCAAGACATTCAGTACTTC.

J is TRBJ2-5 and V is TRBV4-1, with TRBD2 matching 8 bases. Trimming removed 6 bases from V and 1 base from J; junction bases left unmatched: 10. Per germline, CDR1 MGHRA and CDR2 YSYEKL. The CDR3 loop spans 16 amino acids. The DNA for the CDR3 is TGCGCCAGCAGGCCGGTCCAGCGGGGGACCCAAGAGACCCAGTACTTC. Encoded protein: CASRPVQRGTQETQYF.

This clone was found once. CDR3 sequence: CASSTTSAGYEQYF. As DNA, the CDR3 is TGTGCCAGTAGTACCACTTCGGCAGGATACGAGCAGTACTTC. J is TRBJ2-7 and V is TRBV19; D remains ambiguous. The CDR3 has 14 amino acids. The V gene's germline CDR1 is LNHDA and CDR2 SQIVND (reference sequence). V shed 4 bases and J shed 4 bases, with 14 bases lying between them.

The chain uses TRBV10-2 and TRBJ1-1, with TRBD1 as a possible D gene (6 bases). Looked up from germline, CDR1 is WSHSY and CDR2 is SAAADI. CDR3 size: 14 residues. V gave up 7 bases and J gave up 1 base, with 13 bases separating them. The CDR3 region is CASTFKQGNTEAFF. In DNA, the CDR3 is TGCGCCAGCACCTTCAAACAGGGGAACACTGAAGCTTTCTTT.

The chain employs TRBV28 and TRBJ1-6; 8 bases are a match to TRBD1. V shed 1 base and J 6 bases; nucleotides not matched to a gene: 2. Germline V gene sequence: CDR1 MDHEN, CDR2 SYDVKM. This CDR3 comprises 15 residues. In DNA form, the CDR3 reads TGTGCCAGCAGTTTATACAGGGGGGCTAATTCACCCCTCCACTTT. Translated, it gives CASSLYRGANSPLHF.

The CDR3 region has the DNA TGTGCCAGCAGCCCCAGTCTGGGAGGGATTTATACAGATACGCAGTATTTT. Its translation is CASSPSLGGIYTDTQYF. The V and J genes are TRBV7-3 and TRBJ2-3, with 7 bases that match TRBD2. This CDR3 is 17 amino acids long. The V segment lost 5 bases and the J segment 3 bases; nucleotides outside the gene matches: 14. From germline, CDR1 is SGHTA and CDR2 FQGTGA. Looking up the rest from reference TRBV7-3 and TRBJ2-3 gives the full variable domain: GAGVSQTPSNKVTEKGKYVELRCDPISGHTALYWYRQSLGQGPEFLIYFQGTGAADDSGLPNDRFFAVRPEGSVSTLKIQRTERGDSAVYLCASSPSLGGIYTDTQYFGPGTRLTVL.

This chain joins TRBV5-4 and TRBJ2-7, with D possibly matching TRBD1 (5 bases). V was trimmed by 3 bases and J by 3 bases, leaving 13 bases between them. CDR3 size: 14 residues. Per germline, CDR1 SGHNT and CDR2 YYREEE (reference sequence). The DNA of the CDR3 is TGTGCCAGCAGCTCCTCCGGCAGGGACTACGAGCAGTACTTC. This encodes CASSSSGRDYEQYF.

The chain recombines TRBV27 with TRBJ2-1; D is possibly TRBD2 (6 bases). CDR3 length: 14 amino acids. CDR1 and CDR2 from the germline V gene are MNHEY and SMNVEV (reference sequence). V was clipped by 7 bases and J by 3 bases, with 13 bases between them. CDR3 protein: CASKRAGNYNEQFF. In nucleotides, the CDR3 is TGTGCCAGCAAGCGAGCGGGTAACTACAATGAGCAGTTCTTC.

This chain uses TRBV11-2 with TRBJ2-1, with D possibly matching TRBD2 (6 bases). CDR1 is SGHAT, CDR2 FQNNGV, per germline. The CDR3 length is 12 residues. Trimming stripped 5 bases from V and 9 bases from J, with 11 bases between. CDR3 bases: TGTGCCAGCAGCATTAGCGGCGGTGAGCAGTTCTTC. It is translated as CASSISGGEQFF.

The CDR3 spells CASSHKLGANAEAFF. CDR3 DNA: TGTGCCAGCAGCCACAAACTGGGGGCCAATGCTGAAGCTTTCTTT. The chain employs TRBV3-1 (or the pseudogene TRBV3-2) and TRBJ1-1, with D perhaps TRBD1 (6 bases). From germline, CDR1 is LGHDT and CDR2 YNNKEL (reference sequence). V was pared by 3 bases and J by 6 bases, with 17 bases between. The CDR3 spans 15 residues.

V is TRBV20-1 and J is TRBJ1-4; D is unclear. Germline lookup yields CDR1 DFQATT and CDR2 SNEGSKA (reference sequence). The CDR3 runs 13 residues. Deletions cut 3 bases from V and 0 bases from J, with 5 bases between. CDR3 bases: TGCAGTGCTAGTAGAGCAACTAATGAAAAACTGTTTTTT. Its protein product is CSASRATNEKLFF.

The chain has TRBV6-5 and TRBJ1-1; TRBD1 matches at 7 bases. The CDR3 totals 15 residues. The V and J ends lost 0 bases and 5 bases, in that order; junction bases with no gene match: 6. The germline CDR1 and CDR2 sequences are MNHEY and SVGAGI. CDR3 in amino acids: CASSYSPTGQTEAFF. The CDR3, as DNA: TGTGCCAGCAGTTACTCACCGACAGGGCAAACTGAAGCTTTCTTT.